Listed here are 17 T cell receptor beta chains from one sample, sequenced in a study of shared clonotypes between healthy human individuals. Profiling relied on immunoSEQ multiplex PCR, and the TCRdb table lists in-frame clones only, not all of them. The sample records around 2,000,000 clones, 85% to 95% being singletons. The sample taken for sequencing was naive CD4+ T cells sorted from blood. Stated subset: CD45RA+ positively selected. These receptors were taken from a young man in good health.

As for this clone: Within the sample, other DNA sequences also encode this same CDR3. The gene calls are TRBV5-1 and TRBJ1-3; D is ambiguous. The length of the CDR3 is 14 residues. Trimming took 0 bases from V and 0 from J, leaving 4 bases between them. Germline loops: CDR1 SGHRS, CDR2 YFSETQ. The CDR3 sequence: CASSLGSSGNTIYF. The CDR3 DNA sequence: TGCGCCAGCAGCTTGGGTTCCTCTGGAAACACCATATATTTT.

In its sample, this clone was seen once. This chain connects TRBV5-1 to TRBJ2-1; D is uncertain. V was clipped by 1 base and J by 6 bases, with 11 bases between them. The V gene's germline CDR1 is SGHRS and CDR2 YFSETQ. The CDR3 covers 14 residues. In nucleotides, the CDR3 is TGCGCCAGCAGCTTGTCCTCCCAAGCCAATGAGCAGTTCTTC. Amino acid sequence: CASSLSSQANEQFF.

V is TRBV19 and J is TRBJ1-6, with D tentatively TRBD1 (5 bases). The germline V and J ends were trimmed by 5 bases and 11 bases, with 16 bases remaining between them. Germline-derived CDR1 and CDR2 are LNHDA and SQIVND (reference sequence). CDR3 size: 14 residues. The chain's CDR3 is CASSARGGLTPLHF. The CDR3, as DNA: TGTGCCAGTAGTGCCCGGGGGGGATTGACACCCCTCCACTTT.

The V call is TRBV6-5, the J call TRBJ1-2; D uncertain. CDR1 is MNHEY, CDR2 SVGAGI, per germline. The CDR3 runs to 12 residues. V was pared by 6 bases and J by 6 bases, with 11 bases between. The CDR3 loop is CASREAGHGYTF. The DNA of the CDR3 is TGTGCCAGCAGAGAGGCGGGTCATGGCTACACCTTC.

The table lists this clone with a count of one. CDR3 residues: CAISSGQLYGYTF. CDR3 coding DNA: TGTGCCATAAGCTCGGGACAGCTCTATGGCTACACCTTC. The rearrangement links TRBV6-1 to TRBJ1-2; 7 bases are shared with TRBD1. This CDR3 has 13 residues. Germline assignment: CDR1 MNHNS and CDR2 SASEGT. The V and J ends lost 10 bases and 4 bases, in that order; junction bases with no gene match: 9.

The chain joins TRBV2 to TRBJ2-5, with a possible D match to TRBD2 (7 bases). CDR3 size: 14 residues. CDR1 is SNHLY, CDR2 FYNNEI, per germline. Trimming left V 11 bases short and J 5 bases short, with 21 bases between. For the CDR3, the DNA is TGTGCCTTTGGCGCGACGGGGGGCGGGGAGACCCAGTACTTC. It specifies CAFGATGGGETQYF.

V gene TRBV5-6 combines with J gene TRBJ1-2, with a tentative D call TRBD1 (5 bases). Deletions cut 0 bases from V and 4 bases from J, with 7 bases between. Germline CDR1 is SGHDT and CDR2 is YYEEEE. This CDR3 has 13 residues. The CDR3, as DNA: TGTGCCAGCAGCTTGGGAGGGACCTATGGCTACACCTTC. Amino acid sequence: CASSLGGTYGYTF. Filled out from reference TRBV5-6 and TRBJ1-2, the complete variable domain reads DAGVTQSPTHLIKTRGQQVTLRCSPKSGHDTVSWYQQALGQGPQFIFQYYEEEERQRGNFPDRFSGHQFPNYSSELNVNALLLGDSALYLCASSLGGTYGYTFGSGTRLTVV.

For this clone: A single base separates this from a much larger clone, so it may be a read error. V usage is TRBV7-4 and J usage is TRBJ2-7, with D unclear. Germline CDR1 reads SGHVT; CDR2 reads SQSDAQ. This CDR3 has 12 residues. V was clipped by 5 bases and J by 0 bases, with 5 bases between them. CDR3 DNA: TGTGCCAGCAGCACCAGCTCCTACGAGCAGTACTTC. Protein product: CASSTSSYEQYF.

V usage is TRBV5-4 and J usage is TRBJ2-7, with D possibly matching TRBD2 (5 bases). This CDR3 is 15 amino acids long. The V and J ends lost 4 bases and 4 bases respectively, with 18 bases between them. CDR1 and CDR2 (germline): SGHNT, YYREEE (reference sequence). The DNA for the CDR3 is TGTGCCAGCAGCCTGAGGGCTTCATCGGGTTACGAGCAGTACTTC. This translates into CASSLRASSGYEQYF.

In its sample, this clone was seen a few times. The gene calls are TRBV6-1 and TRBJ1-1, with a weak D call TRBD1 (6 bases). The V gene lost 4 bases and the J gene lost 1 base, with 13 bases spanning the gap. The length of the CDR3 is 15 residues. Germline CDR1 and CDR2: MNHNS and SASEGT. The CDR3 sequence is CASSANWGANTEAFF. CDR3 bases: TGTGCCAGCAGTGCCAATTGGGGGGCGAACACTGAAGCTTTCTTT.

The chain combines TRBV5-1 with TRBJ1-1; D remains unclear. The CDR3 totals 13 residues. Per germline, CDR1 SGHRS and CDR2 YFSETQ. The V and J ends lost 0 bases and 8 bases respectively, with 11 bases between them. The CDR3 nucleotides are TGCGCCAGCAGCTTGGATAGCAGTGGGGAAGCTTTCTTT. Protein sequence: CASSLDSSGEAFF.

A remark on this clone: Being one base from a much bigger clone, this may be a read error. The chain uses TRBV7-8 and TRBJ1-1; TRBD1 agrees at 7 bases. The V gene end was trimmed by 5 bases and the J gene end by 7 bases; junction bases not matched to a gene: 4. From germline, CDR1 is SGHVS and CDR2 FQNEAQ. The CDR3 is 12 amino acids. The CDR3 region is CASSPRTGEAFF. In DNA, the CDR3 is TGTGCCAGCAGCCCCCGGACAGGTGAAGCTTTCTTT. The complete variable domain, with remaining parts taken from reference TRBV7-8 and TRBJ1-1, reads GAGVSQSPRYKVAKRGQDVALRCDPISGHVSLFWYQQALGQGPEFLTYFQNEAQLDKSGLPSDRFFAERPEGSVSTLKIQRTQQEDSAVYLCASSPRTGEAFFGQGTRLTVV.

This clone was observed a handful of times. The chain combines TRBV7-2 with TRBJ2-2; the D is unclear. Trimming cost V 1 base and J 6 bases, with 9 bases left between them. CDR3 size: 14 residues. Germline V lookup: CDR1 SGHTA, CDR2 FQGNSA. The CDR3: CASSLDGLAGELFF. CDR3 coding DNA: TGTGCCAGCAGCTTAGATGGTCTCGCCGGGGAGCTGTTTTTT.

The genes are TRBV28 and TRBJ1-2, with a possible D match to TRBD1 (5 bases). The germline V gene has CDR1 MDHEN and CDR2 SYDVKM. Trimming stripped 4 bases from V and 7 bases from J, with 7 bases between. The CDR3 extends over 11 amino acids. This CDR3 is CASSSGIGYTF. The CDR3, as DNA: TGTGCCAGCAGTTCAGGGATTGGCTACACCTTC.

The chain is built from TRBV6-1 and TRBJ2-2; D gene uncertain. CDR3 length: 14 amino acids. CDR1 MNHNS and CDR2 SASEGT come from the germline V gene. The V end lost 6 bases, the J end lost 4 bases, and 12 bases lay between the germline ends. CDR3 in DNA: TGTGCCAGCAGCCTAAGACCGGGCACCGGGGAGCTGTTTTTT. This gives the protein CASSLRPGTGELFF.

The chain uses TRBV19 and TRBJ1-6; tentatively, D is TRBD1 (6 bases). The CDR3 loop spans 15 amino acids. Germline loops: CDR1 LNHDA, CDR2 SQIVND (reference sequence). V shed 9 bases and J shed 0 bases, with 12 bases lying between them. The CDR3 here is CASTIGGSYNSPLHF. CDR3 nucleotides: TGTGCCAGCACGATAGGGGGCTCCTATAATTCACCCCTCCACTTT. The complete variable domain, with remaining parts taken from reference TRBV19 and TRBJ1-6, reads DGGITQSPKYLFRKEGQNVTLSCEQNLNHDAMYWYRQDPGQGLRLIYYSQIVNDFQKGDIAEGYSVSREKKESFPLTVTSAQKNPTAFYLCASTIGGSYNSPLHFGNGTRLTVT.

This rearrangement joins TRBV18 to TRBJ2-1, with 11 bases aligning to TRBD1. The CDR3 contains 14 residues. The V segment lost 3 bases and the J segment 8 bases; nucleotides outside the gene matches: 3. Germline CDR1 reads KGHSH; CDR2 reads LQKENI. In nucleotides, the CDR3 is TGTGCCAGCTCACCCCGGACAGGGGGCGATGAGCAGTTCTTC. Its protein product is CASSPRTGGDEQFF.